This T cell receptor beta chain was retrieved from a study of vaccination and CD4 T cells after COVID-19. About the research overall: Each control was exposed to a CEFX pool, an HIV-1 Nef pool, or no peptide at all.

This clonotype was picked up a small number of times. Its specificity is not known. At the Johns Hopkins FTIC core, DNA taken from cultured CD4+ T cells was sequenced by way of the Oncomine TCR Beta short-read assay. TCRdb processed the PCR reads anew with MiXCR; each CDR3 protein has one entry. The table has some 9,300 distinct CDR3 sequences, around half seen once. Specified treatment: approximately 11-day PBMC culture with coronavirus spike peptide pools or control peptides (ViraFEST assay). J was trimmed by 2 bases and V by 5 bases; bases with no gene match: 8. Germline-derived CDR1 and CDR2 are DFQATT and SNEGSKA (reference sequence). This CDR3 region has 15 residues.

Material for sequencing was CD4+ T cells from blood, cultured in vitro. The chain joins TRBV20-1 to TRBJ2-3; TRBD2 matches at 9 bases. This clonotype originated in a human donor who had recovered from COVID-19. This chain's CDR3 is CSALLLAGDTDTQYF. The CDR3 DNA sequence: TGCAGTGCTTTGTTACTAGCGGGTGACACAGATACGCAGTATTTT.